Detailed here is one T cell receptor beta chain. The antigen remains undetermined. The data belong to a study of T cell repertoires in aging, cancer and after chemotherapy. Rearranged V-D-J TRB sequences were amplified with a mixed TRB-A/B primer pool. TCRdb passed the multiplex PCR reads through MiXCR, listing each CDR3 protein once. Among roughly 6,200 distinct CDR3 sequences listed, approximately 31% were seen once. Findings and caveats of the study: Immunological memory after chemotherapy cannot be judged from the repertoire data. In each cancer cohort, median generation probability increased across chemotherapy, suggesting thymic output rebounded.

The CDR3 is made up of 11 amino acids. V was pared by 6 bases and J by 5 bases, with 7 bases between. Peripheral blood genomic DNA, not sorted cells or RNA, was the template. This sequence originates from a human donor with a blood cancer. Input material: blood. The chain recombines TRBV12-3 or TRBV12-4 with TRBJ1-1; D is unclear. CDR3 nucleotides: TGTGCCAGCAGACCCCAGACTGAAGCTTTCTTT. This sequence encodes CASRPQTEAFF.